This TCR beta chain was obtained from a study of OX40 agonist ivuxolimab in advanced cancers. Comments on this clone: Antigen specificity is unknown.

The method was immunoSEQ multiplex PCR; TCRdb's version includes in-frame clones alone and lacks a portion of them. The sample has 75,000 to 85,000 clones; around 86% are singletons. General study results and limits: Partial responders treated at 0.1-3.0 mg/kg exhibited clonal expansion among the lowest measured.

Trimming at V came to 8 bases and at J to 3 bases, leaving 5 bases not matched to a gene. The CDR3 runs 14 residues. Germline assignment: CDR1 MNHEY and CDR2 SVGAGI. The sequenced sample was CD4+ or CD8+ T cells sorted from blood, obtained in a trial of the OX40 agonist ivuxolimab. The sequence derives from an adult with an advanced solid tumor such as melanoma, head and neck, liver or kidney cancer. This sequence joins TRBV6-5 and TRBJ1-1; 11 bases fit TRBD1. The CDR3 loop reads CASLRTGGHTEAFF. The CDR3 DNA is TGTGCCAGCTTGAGGACAGGGGGCCACACTGAAGCTTTCTTT.